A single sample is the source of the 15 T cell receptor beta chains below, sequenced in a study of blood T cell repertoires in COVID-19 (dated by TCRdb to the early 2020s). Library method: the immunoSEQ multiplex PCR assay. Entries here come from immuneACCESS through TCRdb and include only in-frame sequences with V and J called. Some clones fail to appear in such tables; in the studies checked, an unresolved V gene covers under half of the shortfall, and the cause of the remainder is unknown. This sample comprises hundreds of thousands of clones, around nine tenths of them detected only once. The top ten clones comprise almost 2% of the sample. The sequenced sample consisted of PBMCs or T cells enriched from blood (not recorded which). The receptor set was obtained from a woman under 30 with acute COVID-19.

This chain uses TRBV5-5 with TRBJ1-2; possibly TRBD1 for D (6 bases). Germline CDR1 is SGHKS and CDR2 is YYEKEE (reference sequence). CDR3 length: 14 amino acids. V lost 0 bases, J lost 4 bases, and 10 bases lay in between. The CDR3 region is CASSLATGSYGYTF. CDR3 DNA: TGTGCCAGCAGCTTGGCCACAGGGTCCTATGGCTACACCTTC.

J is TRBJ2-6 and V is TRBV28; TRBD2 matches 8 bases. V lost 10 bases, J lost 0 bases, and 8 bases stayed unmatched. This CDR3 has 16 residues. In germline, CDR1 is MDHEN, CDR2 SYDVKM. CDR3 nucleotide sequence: TGTGCCACCCGGGAGGGTGGAGGCTCTGGGGCCAACGTCCTGACTTTC. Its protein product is CATREGGGSGANVLTF. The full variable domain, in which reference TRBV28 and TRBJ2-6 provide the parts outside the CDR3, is DVKVTQSSRYLVKRTGEKVFLECVQDMDHENMFWYRQDPGLGLRLIYFSYDVKMKEKGDIPEGYSVSREKKERFSLILESASTNQTSMYLCATREGGGSGANVLTFGAGSRLTVL.

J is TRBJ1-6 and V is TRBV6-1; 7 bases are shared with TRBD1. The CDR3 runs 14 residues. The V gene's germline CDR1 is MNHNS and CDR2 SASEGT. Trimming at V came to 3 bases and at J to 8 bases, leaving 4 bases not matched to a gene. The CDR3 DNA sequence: TGTGCCAGCAGTGATTGGGACAGACATTCACCCCTCCACTTT. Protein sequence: CASSDWDRHSPLHF.

The CDR3: CASSRTGGRTDTQYF. The CDR3 DNA follows: TGTGCCAGCAGCCGAACAGGGGGCCGCACAGATACGCAGTATTTT. This chain joins TRBV7-9 and TRBJ2-3; 9 bases map to TRBD1. The CDR3 contains 15 residues. Germline trimming cut 5 bases from V and 1 base from J; bases unmatched to any gene: 4. The germline V gene has CDR1 SEHNR and CDR2 FQNEAQ (reference sequence).

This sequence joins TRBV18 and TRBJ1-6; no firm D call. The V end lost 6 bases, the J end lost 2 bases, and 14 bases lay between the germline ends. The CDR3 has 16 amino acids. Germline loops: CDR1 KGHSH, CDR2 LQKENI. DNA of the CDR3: TGTGCCAGCTCCCCCGGGAAGGGCACCTATAATTCACCCCTCCACTTT. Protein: CASSPGKGTYNSPLHF.

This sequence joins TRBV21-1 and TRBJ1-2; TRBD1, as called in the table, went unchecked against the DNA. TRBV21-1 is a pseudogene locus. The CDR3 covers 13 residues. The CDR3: CASTYGQGDGYTF. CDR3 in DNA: TGTGCCAGCACCTACGGACAGGGGGATGGCTACACCTTC.

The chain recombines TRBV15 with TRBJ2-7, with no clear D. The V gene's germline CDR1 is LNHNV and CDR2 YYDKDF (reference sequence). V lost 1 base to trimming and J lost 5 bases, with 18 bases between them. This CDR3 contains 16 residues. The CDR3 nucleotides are TGTGCCACCAGCAGAGGAACCTCGGCTAGTGGTGACGAGCAGTACTTC. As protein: CATSRGTSASGDEQYF.

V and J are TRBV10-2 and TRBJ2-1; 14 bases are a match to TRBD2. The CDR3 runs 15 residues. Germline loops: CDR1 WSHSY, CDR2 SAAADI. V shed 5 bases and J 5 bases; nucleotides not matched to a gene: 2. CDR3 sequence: CASSRTSGGHNEQFF. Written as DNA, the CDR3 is TGCGCCAGCAGTCGGACTAGCGGGGGGCACAATGAGCAGTTCTTC.

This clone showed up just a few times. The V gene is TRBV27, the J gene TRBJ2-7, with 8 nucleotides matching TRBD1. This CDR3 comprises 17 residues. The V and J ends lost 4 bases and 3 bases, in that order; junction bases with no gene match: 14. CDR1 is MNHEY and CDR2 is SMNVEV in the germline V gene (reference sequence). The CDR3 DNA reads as TGTGCCAGCAGTTACACAGGGGGTAGTAGTTTTAACTACGAGCAGTACTTC. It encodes CASSYTGGSSFNYEQYF.

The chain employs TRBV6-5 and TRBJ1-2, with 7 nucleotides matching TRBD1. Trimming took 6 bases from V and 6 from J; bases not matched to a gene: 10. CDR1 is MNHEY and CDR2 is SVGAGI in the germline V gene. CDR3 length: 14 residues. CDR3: CASRSDRVLDGYTF. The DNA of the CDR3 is TGTGCCAGCAGGTCCGACAGGGTCTTAGATGGCTACACCTTC.

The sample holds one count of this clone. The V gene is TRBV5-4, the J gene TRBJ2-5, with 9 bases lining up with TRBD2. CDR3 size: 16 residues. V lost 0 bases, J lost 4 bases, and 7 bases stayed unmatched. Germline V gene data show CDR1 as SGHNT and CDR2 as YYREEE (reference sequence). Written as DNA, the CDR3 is TGTGCCAGCAGCTTGGGCGGGAGGGGGCGCGGAGAGACCCAGTACTTC. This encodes CASSLGGRGRGETQYF.

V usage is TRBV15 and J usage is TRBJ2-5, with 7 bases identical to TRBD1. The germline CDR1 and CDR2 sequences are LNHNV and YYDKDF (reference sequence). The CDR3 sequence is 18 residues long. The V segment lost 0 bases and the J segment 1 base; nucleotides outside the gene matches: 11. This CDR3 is CATSRDHGRGIAQETQYF. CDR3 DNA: TGTGCCACCAGCAGAGATCACGGCAGGGGGATCGCCCAAGAGACCCAGTACTTC.

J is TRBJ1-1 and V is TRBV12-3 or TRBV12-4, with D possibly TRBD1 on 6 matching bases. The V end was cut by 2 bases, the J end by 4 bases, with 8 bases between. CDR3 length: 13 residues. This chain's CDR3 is CASSLRGSTEAFF. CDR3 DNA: TGTGCCAGCAGTTTAAGGGGGAGCACTGAAGCTTTCTTT.

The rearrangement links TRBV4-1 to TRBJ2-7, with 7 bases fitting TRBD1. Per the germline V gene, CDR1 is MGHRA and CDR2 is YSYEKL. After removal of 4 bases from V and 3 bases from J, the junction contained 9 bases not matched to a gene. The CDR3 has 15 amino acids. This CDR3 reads CASSLDTGTDYEQYF. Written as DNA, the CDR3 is TGCGCCAGCAGCCTGGATACCGGGACAGACTACGAGCAGTACTTC.

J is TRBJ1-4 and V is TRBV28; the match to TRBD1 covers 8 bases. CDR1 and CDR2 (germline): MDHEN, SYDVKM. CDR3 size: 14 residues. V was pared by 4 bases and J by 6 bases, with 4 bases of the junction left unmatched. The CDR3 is CASSSGGADEKLFF. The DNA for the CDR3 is TGTGCCAGCAGTTCAGGGGGCGCGGATGAAAAACTGTTTTTT.